The next 6 T cell receptor beta chains were all read from a single sample in a study of cytomegalovirus exposure and HLA in healthy donors. The PCR was carried out with 60 Vbeta primers and 13 Jbeta primers. The assay was immunoSEQ multiplex PCR, and TCRdb's table has in-frame clones only and misses some. Of some 200,000 clones detected, approximately 80% appear once; the ten largest clones hold 2.9%. Sequenced sample: PBMCs. The receptors were gathered from a female donor in good health and CMV-seronegative.

The chain is built from TRBV7-9 and TRBJ2-1, with no clear D. There are 17 residues in the CDR3. Germline V CDR1 and CDR2: SEHNR, FQNEAQ (reference sequence). Trimming took 0 bases from V and 2 from J, leaving 14 bases between them. The CDR3 loop is CASSLALTASAYNEQFF. The CDR3 DNA reads as TGTGCCAGCAGCTTAGCGCTAACAGCCTCGGCCTACAATGAGCAGTTCTTC.

In regard to this clone: Other DNA sequences in this specimen translate into the identical CDR3. The gene calls are TRBV7-2 and TRBJ2-7; 8 bases line up with TRBD2. Per the germline V gene, CDR1 is SGHTA and CDR2 is FQGNSA. The V segment lost 5 bases and the J segment 3 bases; nucleotides outside the gene matches: 6. The CDR3 has 14 residues. The CDR3 region is CASSPGTSDYEQYF. Written as DNA, the CDR3 is TGTGCCAGCAGCCCCGGGACTAGTGACTACGAGCAGTACTTC.

The genes are TRBV30 and TRBJ2-7, with D possibly being TRBD2 (6 bases). Trimming stripped 1 base from V and 5 bases from J, with 6 bases between. Per the germline V gene, CDR1 is GTSNPN and CDR2 is SVGIG (reference sequence). CDR3 length: 11 amino acids. The CDR3 here is CAWSGGDEQYF. The CDR3 DNA follows: TGTGCCTGGAGTGGGGGGGACGAGCAGTACTTC.

The rearrangement joins TRBV21-1 to TRBJ2-7; the table's D gene call, TRBD2, was not cross checked with the DNA. TRBV21-1 counts as a pseudogene. This CDR3 is built from 16 residues. The DNA of the CDR3 is TGTGCCAGCAGCAAGTCCCCGGCAGGGACTTCCTACGAGCAGTACTTC. As protein: CASSKSPAGTSYEQYF.

This clone has a handful of counts. The CDR3 DNA reads as TGTGCCAGCAGTGAATGGCAGGGGGCGGTCGGGGAGCTGTTTTTT. Translation: CASSEWQGAVGELFF. The J gene is TRBJ2-2, the V gene TRBV2; 8 bases map to TRBD1. J lost 7 bases, V lost 2 bases, and 6 bases had no gene match. Looked up from germline, CDR1 is SNHLY and CDR2 is FYNNEI. This CDR3 contains 15 residues.

V is TRBV11-3 and J is TRBJ1-1; D remains ambiguous. This CDR3 contains 13 residues. CDR1 is SGHNT, CDR2 YENEEA, per germline. V was pared by 5 bases and J by 0 bases, with 7 bases between. The CDR3 nucleotides read TGTGCCAGCAGCCCTACAGTGAACACTGAAGCTTTCTTT. This gives the protein CASSPTVNTEAFF.